The 17 T cell receptor beta chains below all came from one sample that was sequenced in a study of shared clonotypes between healthy human individuals. Using immunoSEQ multiplex PCR, the repertoire was profiled, and TCRdb retains in-frame clones only, with some absent. The top ten clones hold 0.7% to 0.95% of a sample with about 1.1 million clones, 60% to 80% of them seen once. The sample taken for sequencing was memory CD4+ T cells from PBMCs. Subset defined: CD45RA-negative fraction. The receptors were sampled from a man between 18 and 35 years old in good health. Some clones in this sample may be carry-over from other donors' samples.

This chain joins TRBV6-4 and TRBJ1-1, with D uncertain. Germline V gene sequence: CDR1 MRHNA, CDR2 SNTAGT. The CDR3 sequence is 13 residues long. With 4 bases removed from V and 1 base from J, the gap between germline ends came to 7 bases. CDR3 in amino acids: CASSVHGNTEAFF. In DNA form, the CDR3 reads TGTGCCAGCAGTGTTCACGGGAACACTGAAGCTTTCTTT.

This rearrangement joins TRBV28 to TRBJ1-3; no definite D call. The germline V gene has CDR1 MDHEN and CDR2 SYDVKM. The CDR3 covers 14 residues. V was cut by 5 bases and J by 0 bases, with 8 bases left in between. CDR3 amino acids: CASSTASSGNTIYF. The CDR3 DNA is TGTGCCAGCAGTACAGCCAGCTCTGGAAACACCATATATTTT.

The gene calls are TRBV6-1 and TRBJ2-6, with no clear D. Per the germline V gene, CDR1 is MNHNS and CDR2 is SASEGT. With 5 bases removed from V and 4 bases from J, the gap between germline ends came to 12 bases. CDR3 length: 15 amino acids. The CDR3 DNA follows: TGTGCCAGCAGTAGATCAGGTGGAGGGGCCAACGTCCTGACTTTC. Translated: CASSRSGGGANVLTF.

The chain combines TRBV18 with TRBJ2-7; 8 bases align to TRBD2. Looked up from germline, CDR1 is KGHSH and CDR2 is LQKENI. V lost 2 bases, J lost 6 bases, and 15 bases stayed unmatched. The CDR3 is 17 amino acids. The CDR3, as DNA: TGTGCCAGCTCACCAATCCTGGCGGGAGGCCCCAGCTCCGAGCAGTACTTC. The encoded protein is CASSPILAGGPSSEQYF.

The chain uses TRBV5-1 and TRBJ2-2, with unresolved D. This CDR3 has 12 amino acids. The germline V gene has CDR1 SGHRS and CDR2 YFSETQ. The V gene lost 4 bases and the J gene lost 1 base, with 2 bases spanning the gap. The CDR3 here is CASSKNTGELFF. The CDR3, as DNA: TGCGCCAGCAGCAAGAACACCGGGGAGCTGTTTTTT.

This clone was counted only a few times. The chain joins TRBV7-6 to TRBJ2-2; a weak D match, TRBD2 (5 bases). V was trimmed by 6 bases and J by 0 bases, leaving 8 bases between them. CDR1 and CDR2 (germline): SGHVS, FNYEAQ. The CDR3 covers 14 residues. The CDR3, as DNA: TGTGCCAGCAGGTGGACTTCGAACACCGGGGAGCTGTTTTTT. Translation gives CASRWTSNTGELFF.

The J gene is TRBJ2-5, the V gene TRBV29-1; 9 nucleotides agree with TRBD1. CDR3 length: 13 residues. From germline, CDR1 is SQVTM and CDR2 ANQGSEA. The trim removed 4 bases at V and 3 bases at J, leaving 3 bases unmatched. The CDR3 reads CSVVRTGEETQYF. The DNA of the CDR3 is TGCAGCGTTGTGCGGACAGGGGAAGAGACCCAGTACTTC.

The J gene is TRBJ2-7, the V gene TRBV6-6; D gene uncertain. Trimming pared 2 bases from V and 4 bases from J, leaving 9 bases between. CDR1 is MNHNY and CDR2 is SVGAGI in the germline V gene (reference sequence). There are 13 residues in the CDR3. The CDR3 bases are TGTGCCAGCAGTTACAGGGCCCGGTACGAGCAGTACTTC. It specifies CASSYRARYEQYF.

The V call is TRBV10-3, the J call TRBJ2-2, with 8 bases aligning to TRBD1. V lost 11 bases to trimming and J lost 4 bases; unmatched junction nucleotides: 6. Germline V gene lookup returns CDR1 ENHRY and CDR2 SYGVKD. The CDR3 consists of 13 residues. CDR3 nucleotide sequence: TGTGCCTCGACAGGGGAGTCCACCGGGGAGCTGTTTTTT. It translates to CASTGESTGELFF.

The V and J genes are TRBV18 and TRBJ2-7; weak D call: TRBD2 (6 bases). The CDR3 contains 13 residues. Trimming removed 6 bases at V and 5 bases at J, with 14 bases between. Germline V gives CDR1 KGHSH, CDR2 LQKENI. CDR3 protein: CASSPSEGNEQYF. CDR3 nucleotides: TGTGCCAGCTCGCCTTCGGAGGGGAACGAGCAGTACTTC.

Written as DNA, the CDR3 is TGTGCCTGGACGGCTAGCTCGGAGACCCAGTACTTC. This gives the protein CAWTASSETQYF. The chain combines TRBV30 with TRBJ2-5; D is possibly TRBD2 (5 bases). Germline lookup yields CDR1 GTSNPN and CDR2 SVGIG (reference sequence). This CDR3 region has 12 residues. The V gene lost 4 bases and the J gene lost 5 bases, with 11 bases spanning the gap.

On this clone itself: Only one base separates this from a far larger clonotype, so it likely reflects a read error. The J gene is TRBJ1-3, the V gene TRBV11-2; TRBD1 matches 7 bases. Looked up from germline, CDR1 is SGHAT and CDR2 is FQNNGV. V lost 5 bases and J lost 4; bases outside the gene matches: 5. This CDR3 comprises 14 residues. The CDR3 here is CASSLTGYGNTIYF. The CDR3 nucleotides read TGTGCCAGCAGCCTGACAGGGTACGGAAACACCATATATTTT.

This clone was recorded a few times. The sample has other DNA sequences that encode this CDR3 too. The chain employs TRBV18 and TRBJ1-1; D possibly corresponds to TRBD1 (6 bases). Trimming pared 3 bases from V and 0 bases from J, leaving 8 bases between. The V gene's germline CDR1 is KGHSH and CDR2 LQKENI. The CDR3 covers 14 residues. CDR3 protein: CASSPQGLNTEAFF. For the CDR3, the DNA is TGTGCCAGCTCACCGCAGGGGTTGAACACTGAAGCTTTCTTT.

The V and J genes are TRBV29-1 and TRBJ1-2, with D perhaps TRBD1 (5 bases). V lost 3 bases and J 4 bases, leaving 18 bases between the germline ends. This CDR3 comprises 15 residues. CDR1 is SQVTM and CDR2 is ANQGSEA in the germline V gene. CDR3 region: CSVDSRGSGTYGYTF. The DNA of the CDR3 is TGCAGCGTTGATAGTCGAGGGTCAGGGACCTATGGCTACACCTTC.

This chain links TRBV15 with TRBJ2-3; D possibly matches TRBD1 or TRBD2 (6 bases each). Germline CDR1 and CDR2: LNHNV and YYDKDF (reference sequence). The CDR3 contains 15 residues. The V and J ends lost 4 bases and 3 bases respectively, with 14 bases between them. The CDR3 nucleotides read TGTGCCACCAGCATAGGGGGGTTACGGACAGATACGCAGTATTTT. This encodes CATSIGGLRTDTQYF.

The chain carries TRBV19 and TRBJ1-4; no definite D call. The germline CDR1 and CDR2 sequences are LNHDA and SQIVND (reference sequence). Trimming shortened V by 6 bases and J by 3 bases, and 17 bases separated the two germline ends. This CDR3 is built from 16 residues. CDR3 in amino acids: CASSPFGVAANEKLFF. DNA for the CDR3: TGTGCCAGTAGCCCTTTTGGGGTCGCGGCTAATGAAAAACTGTTTTTT.

Comment on this clone: This sample also contains other DNA sequences that code for the same CDR3. The chain recombines TRBV5-1 with TRBJ2-7; the D call may be TRBD1 or TRBD2 (6 bases each). The CDR3 is made up of 15 amino acids. Germline V gene data show CDR1 as SGHRS and CDR2 as YFSETQ. Trimming cost V 0 bases and J 0 bases, with 10 bases left between them. CDR3 in amino acids: CASSLAGGFSYEQYF. The DNA for the CDR3 is TGCGCCAGCAGCTTGGCCGGGGGCTTCTCCTACGAGCAGTACTTC.